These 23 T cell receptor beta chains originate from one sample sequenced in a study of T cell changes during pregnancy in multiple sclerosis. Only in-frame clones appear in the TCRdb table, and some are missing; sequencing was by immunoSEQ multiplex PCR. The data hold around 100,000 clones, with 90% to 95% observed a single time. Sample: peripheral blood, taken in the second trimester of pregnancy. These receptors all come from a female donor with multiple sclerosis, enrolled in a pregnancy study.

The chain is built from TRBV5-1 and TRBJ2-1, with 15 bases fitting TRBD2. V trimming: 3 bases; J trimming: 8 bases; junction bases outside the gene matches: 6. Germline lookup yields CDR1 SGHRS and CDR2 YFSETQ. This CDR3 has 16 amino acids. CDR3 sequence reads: CASSWTSGRAMDEQFF. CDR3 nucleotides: TGCGCCAGCAGCTGGACTAGCGGGAGGGCCATGGATGAGCAGTTCTTC.

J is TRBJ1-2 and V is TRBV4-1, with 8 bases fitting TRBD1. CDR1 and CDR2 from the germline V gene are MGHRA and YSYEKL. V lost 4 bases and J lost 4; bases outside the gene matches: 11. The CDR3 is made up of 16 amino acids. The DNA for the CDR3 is TGCGCCAGCAGCCGCCAGACAGGGGATCAGTCCTATGGCTACACCTTC. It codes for CASSRQTGDQSYGYTF.

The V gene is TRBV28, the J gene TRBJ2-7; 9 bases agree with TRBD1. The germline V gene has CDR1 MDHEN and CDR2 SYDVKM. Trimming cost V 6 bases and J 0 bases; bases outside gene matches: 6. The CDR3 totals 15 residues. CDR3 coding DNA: TGTGCCAGCAGCCCGGGACAGGGAATCTCCTACGAGCAGTACTTC. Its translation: CASSPGQGISYEQYF.

CDR3 bases: TGTGCCAGCAGCTTAAATGCAGGGGGGCCCCTCTCTGGGGCCAACGTCCTGACTTTC. It yields the protein CASSLNAGGPLSGANVLTF. This chain joins TRBV7-6 and TRBJ2-6, with D possibly matching TRBD1 (7 bases). This CDR3 spans 19 amino acids. Trimming removed 2 bases at V and 0 bases at J, with 17 bases between. The germline V gene encodes CDR1 SGHVS and CDR2 FNYEAQ.

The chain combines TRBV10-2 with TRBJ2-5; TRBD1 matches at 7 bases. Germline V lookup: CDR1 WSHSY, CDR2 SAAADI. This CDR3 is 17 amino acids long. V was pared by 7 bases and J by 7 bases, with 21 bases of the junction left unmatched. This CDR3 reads CASKPNRFRGHDRTQYF. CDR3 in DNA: TGCGCCAGCAAGCCCAACCGATTTAGGGGGCATGATCGGACCCAGTACTTC.

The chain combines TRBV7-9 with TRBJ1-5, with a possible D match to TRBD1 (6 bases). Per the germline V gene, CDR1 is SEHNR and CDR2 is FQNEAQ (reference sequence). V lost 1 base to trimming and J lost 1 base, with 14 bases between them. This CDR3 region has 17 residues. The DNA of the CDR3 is TGTGCCAGCAGCTTAGGGGGAACCGGACAGAGCAATCAGCCCCAGCATTTT. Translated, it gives CASSLGGTGQSNQPQHF.

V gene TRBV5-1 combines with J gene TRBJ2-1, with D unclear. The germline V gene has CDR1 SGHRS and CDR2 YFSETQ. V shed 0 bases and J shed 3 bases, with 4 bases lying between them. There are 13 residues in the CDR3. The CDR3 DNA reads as TGCGCCAGCAGCTTGGTCCGCTACAATGAGCAGTTCTTC. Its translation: CASSLVRYNEQFF. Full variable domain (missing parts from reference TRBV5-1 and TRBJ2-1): KAGVTQTPRYLIKTRGQQVTLSCSPISGHRSVSWYQQTPGQGLQFLFEYFSETQRNKGNFPGRFSGRQFSNSRSEMNVSTLELGDSALYLCASSLVRYNEQFFGPGTRLTVL.

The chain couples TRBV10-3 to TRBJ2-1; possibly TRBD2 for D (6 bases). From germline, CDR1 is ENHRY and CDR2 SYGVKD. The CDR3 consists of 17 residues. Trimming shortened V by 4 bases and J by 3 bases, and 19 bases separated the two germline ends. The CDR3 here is CAISGTVTSRNYNEQFF. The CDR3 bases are TGTGCCATCAGTGGGACCGTAACTAGCCGTAACTACAATGAGCAGTTCTTC.

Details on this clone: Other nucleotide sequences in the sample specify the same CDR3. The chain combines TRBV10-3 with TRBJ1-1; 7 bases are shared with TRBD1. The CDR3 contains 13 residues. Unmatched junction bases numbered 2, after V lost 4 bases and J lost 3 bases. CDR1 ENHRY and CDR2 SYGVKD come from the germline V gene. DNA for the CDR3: TGTGCCATCAGTGGACAGGGTTACACTGAAGCTTTCTTT. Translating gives CAISGQGYTEAFF.

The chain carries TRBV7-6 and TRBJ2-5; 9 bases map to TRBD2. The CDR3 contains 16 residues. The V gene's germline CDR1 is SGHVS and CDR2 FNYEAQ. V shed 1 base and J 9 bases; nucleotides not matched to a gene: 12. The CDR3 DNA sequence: TGTGCCAGCAGCTTAGATATAGTTAGCGGGGGAACTCCCCAGTACTTC. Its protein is CASSLDIVSGGTPQYF.

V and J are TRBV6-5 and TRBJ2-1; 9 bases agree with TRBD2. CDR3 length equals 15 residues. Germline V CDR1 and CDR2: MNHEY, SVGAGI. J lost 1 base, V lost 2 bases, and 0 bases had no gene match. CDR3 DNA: TGTGCCAGCAGTTACGCGGGAGGGTCCTACAATGAGCAGTTCTTC. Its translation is CASSYAGGSYNEQFF.

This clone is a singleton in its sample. CDR3 loop: CASSIASAGNQPQHF. In DNA form, the CDR3 reads TGTGCCAGTAGTATAGCGTCCGCAGGCAATCAGCCCCAGCATTTT. V is TRBV19 and J is TRBJ1-5, with D uncertain. Trimming shortened V by 1 base and J by 2 bases, and 9 bases separated the two germline ends. Germline V gene lookup returns CDR1 LNHDA and CDR2 SQIVND (reference sequence). This CDR3 comprises 15 residues.

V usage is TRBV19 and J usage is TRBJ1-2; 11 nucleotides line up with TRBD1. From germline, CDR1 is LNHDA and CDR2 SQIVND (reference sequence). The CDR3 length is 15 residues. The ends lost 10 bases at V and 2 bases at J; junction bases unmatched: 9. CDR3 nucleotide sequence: TGTGCCACGAGGGACAGGGGGAGCGTGAACTATGGCTACACCTTC. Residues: CATRDRGSVNYGYTF.

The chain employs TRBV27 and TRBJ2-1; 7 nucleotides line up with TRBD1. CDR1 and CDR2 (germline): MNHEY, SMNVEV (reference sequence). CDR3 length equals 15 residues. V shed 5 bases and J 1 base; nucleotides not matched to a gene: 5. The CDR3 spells CASSITGASYNEQFF. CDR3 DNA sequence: TGTGCCAGCAGTATCACAGGGGCTTCCTACAATGAGCAGTTCTTC.

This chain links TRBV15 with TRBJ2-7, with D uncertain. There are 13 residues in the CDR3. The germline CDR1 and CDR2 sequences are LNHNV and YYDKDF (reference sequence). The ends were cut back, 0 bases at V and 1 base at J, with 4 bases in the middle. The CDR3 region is CATSRDGSYEQYF. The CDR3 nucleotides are TGTGCCACCAGCAGAGACGGGTCCTACGAGCAGTACTTC.

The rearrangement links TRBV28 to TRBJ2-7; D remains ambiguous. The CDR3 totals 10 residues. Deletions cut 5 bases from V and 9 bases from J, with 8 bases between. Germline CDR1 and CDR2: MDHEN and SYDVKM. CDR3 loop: CASSGRGQYF. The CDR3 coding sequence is TGTGCCAGCAGTGGAAGAGGGCAGTACTTC.

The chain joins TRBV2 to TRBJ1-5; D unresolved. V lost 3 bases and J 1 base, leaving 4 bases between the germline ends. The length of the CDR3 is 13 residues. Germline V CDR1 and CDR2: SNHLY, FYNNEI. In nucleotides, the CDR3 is TGTGCCAGCAGTGAGGGCAGCAATCAGCCCCAGCATTTT. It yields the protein CASSEGSNQPQHF.

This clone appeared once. Written as DNA, the CDR3 is TGTGCCAGTAGTATCCCCGGGGGGCCAAAGAACACTGAAGCTTTCTTT. Residues: CASSIPGGPKNTEAFF. The chain carries TRBV19 and TRBJ1-1, with D possibly matching TRBD1 (6 bases). This CDR3 contains 16 residues. Trimming shortened V by 3 bases and J by 1 base, and 15 bases separated the two germline ends. Germline CDR1 reads LNHDA; CDR2 reads SQIVND (reference sequence).

The CDR3 region has the DNA TGTGCCAGCAGCGTAGGCCAAGCTAGCGGGAGATCCGAGCAGTACTTC. This translates into CASSVGQASGRSEQYF. The chain combines TRBV9 with TRBJ2-7; 10 bases are a match to TRBD2. The CDR3 contains 16 residues. With 0 bases clipped from V and 6 bases from J, the junction kept 9 bases outside the gene matches. The germline CDR1 and CDR2 sequences are SGDLS and YYNGEE.

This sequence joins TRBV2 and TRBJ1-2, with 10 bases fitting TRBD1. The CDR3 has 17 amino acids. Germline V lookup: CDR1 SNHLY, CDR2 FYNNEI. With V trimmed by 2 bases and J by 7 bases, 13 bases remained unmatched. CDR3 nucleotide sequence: TGTGCCAGCAGTGAACGGGACAGGGGATCAGTCTATCGTGGCTACACCTTC. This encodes CASSERDRGSVYRGYTF.

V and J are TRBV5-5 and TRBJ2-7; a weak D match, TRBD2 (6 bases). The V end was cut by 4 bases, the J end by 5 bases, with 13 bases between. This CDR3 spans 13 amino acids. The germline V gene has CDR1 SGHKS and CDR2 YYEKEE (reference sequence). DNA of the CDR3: TGTGCCAGCAGCGCCCGGGACTTCCACGAGCAGTACTTC. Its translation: CASSARDFHEQYF.

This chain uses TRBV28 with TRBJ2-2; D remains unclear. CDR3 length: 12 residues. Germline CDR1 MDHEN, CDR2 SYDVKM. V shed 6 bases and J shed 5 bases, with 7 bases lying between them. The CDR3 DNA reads TGTGCCAGCAGCTTCCCTACCGGGGAGCTGTTTTTT. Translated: CASSFPTGELFF.

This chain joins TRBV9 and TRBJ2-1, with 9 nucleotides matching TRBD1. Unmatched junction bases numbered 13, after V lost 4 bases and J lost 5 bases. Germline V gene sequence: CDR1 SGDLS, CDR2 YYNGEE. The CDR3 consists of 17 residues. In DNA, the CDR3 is TGTGCCAGCAGCCCCAGGGGCGAGGGACAGGGAAACAATGAGCAGTTCTTC. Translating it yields CASSPRGEGQGNNEQFF. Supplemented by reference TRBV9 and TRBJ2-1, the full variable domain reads DSGVTQTPKHLITATGQRVTLRCSPRSGDLSVYWYQQSLDQGLQFLIQYYNGEERAKGNILERFSAQQFPDLHSELNLSSLELGDSALYFCASSPRGEGQGNNEQFFGPGTRLTVL.